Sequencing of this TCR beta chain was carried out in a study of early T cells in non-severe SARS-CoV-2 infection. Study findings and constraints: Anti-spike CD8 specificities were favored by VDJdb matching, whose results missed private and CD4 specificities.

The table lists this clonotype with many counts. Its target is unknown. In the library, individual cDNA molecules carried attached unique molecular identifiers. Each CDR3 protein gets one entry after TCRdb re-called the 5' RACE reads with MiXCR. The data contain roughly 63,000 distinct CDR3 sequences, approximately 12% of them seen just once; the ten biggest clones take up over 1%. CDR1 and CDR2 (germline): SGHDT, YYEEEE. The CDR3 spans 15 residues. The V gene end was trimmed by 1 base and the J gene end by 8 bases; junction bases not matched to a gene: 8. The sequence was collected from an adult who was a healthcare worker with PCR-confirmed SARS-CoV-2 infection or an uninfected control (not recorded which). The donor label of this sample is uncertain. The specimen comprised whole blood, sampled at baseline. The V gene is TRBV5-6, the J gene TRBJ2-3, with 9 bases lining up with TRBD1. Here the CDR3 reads CASSLPPNRGPTQYF. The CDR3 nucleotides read TGTGCCAGCAGCTTGCCCCCGAACAGGGGGCCTACGCAGTATTTT.